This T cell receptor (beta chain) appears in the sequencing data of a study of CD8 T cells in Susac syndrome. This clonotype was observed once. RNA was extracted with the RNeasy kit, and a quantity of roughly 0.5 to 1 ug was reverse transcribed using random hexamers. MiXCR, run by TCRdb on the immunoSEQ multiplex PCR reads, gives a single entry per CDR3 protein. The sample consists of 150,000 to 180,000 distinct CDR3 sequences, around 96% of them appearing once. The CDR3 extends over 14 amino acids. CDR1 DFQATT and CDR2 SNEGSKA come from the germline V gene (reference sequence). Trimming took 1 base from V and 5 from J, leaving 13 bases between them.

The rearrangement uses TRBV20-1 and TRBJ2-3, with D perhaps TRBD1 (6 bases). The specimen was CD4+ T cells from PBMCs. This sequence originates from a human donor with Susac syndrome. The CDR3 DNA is TGCAGTGCTAGAGGGGGGCCAACTAGAGATACGCAGTATTTT. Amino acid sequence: CSARGGPTRDTQYF.